These 4 T cell receptor beta chains were sequenced from one sample in a study of cytomegalovirus exposure and HLA in healthy donors. PCR primers comprised 60 Vbeta and 13 Jbeta primers. The method was immunoSEQ multiplex PCR; TCRdb's version includes in-frame clones alone and lacks a portion of them. The sample has tens of thousands of clones, approximately 67% seen once. Sequences were obtained from PBMCs. The receptors were gathered from a woman aged 25-40 years in good health and CMV-seronegative.

This clone showed up just a few times. This chain links TRBV29-1 with TRBJ1-1; D is undetermined. The CDR3 length is 13 residues. Trimming shortened V by 1 base and J by 4 bases, and 10 bases separated the two germline ends. The germline V gene has CDR1 SQVTM and CDR2 ANQGSEA. This CDR3 reads CSVEGPVGTEAFF. The CDR3 region has the DNA TGCAGCGTTGAAGGTCCAGTTGGCACTGAAGCTTTCTTT.

This clone was counted a few times. The chain joins TRBV28 to TRBJ1-6, with 10 bases aligning to TRBD1. Per the germline V gene, CDR1 is MDHEN and CDR2 is SYDVKM. This CDR3 is 18 amino acids long. V was clipped by 5 bases and J by 11 bases; unmatched bases: 18. CDR3 sequence (DNA): TGTGCCAGCAGTGGGGGGAGACAGGGGGCCGGATCTCGAACACCCCTCCACTTT. Its protein is CASSGGRQGAGSRTPLHF.

The genes are TRBV11-1 and TRBJ1-1, with 7 bases identical to TRBD1. The CDR3 consists of 19 residues. J gave up 2 bases and V 0 bases, and 15 bases lay outside the gene matches. Germline V gene data show CDR1 as SGHAT and CDR2 as FQDESV (reference sequence). As DNA, the CDR3 is TGTGCCAGCAGCTTAGCCTCCCTCAGGGGGAAAAGAAGAAACACTGAAGCTTTCTTT. Encoded protein: CASSLASLRGKRRNTEAFF.

The chain joins TRBV30 to TRBJ1-5, with D possibly TRBD1 on 6 matching bases. V lost 4 bases and J lost 4, with 14 bases in between. Germline V CDR1 and CDR2: GTSNPN, SVGIG (reference sequence). CDR3 length: 14 residues. In nucleotides, the CDR3 is TGTGCCTGGAAGGGGGACCAGCCAAATCAGCCCCAGCATTTT. Its protein is CAWKGDQPNQPQHF.